This T cell receptor beta chain was identified in a study of shared clonotypes between healthy human individuals. Whole-study findings and limits: A small donor pool kept down the genetic and exposure-history diversity that was represented.

The CDR3 contains 14 residues. CDR1 is SGHRS, CDR2 YFSETQ, per germline. V was clipped by 4 bases and J by 0 bases, with 8 bases between them. In regard to this clone: Its antigen is still unknown.

Around 30,000 T cell genomes (around 200 ng DNA) went into each sorted-subset replicate. In the original processing: As immunoSEQ supplied junction-only sequences (without quality scores), filtering differed. Here immunoSEQ multiplex PCR was the method, and the copy in TCRdb shows in-frame clones only, minus some. V, J and clone size are those of that table, while D and trimming were read from the DNA. Found here are a few million clones, 90% to 95% of them singletons; the top ten hold 0.14%. The specimen sequenced was naive CD4+ T cells sorted from blood. Indicated subset: CD45RA+ positively selected. The TCR was taken from a man in his late teens or twenties in good health. J is TRBJ1-3 and V is TRBV5-1; possible D gene TRBD1, 6 bases. CDR3 DNA: TGCGCCAGCAGCCGACAGGCCTCTGGAAACACCATATATTTT. Its translation is CASSRQASGNTIYF.